This is a list of T cell receptor beta chains from one sample in a study of beta chain features in type 1 diabetes. Some clones are missing from TCRdb's copy, which holds only in-frame ones; the method was immunoSEQ multiplex PCR. The sample yields about 340,000 clones, 9.3% seen once. The sample consisted of central memory CD4+ T cells from blood. These receptors all stem from a man aged 25 to 40 with type 1 diabetes. CDR3s include the opening cysteine and the closing phenylalanine or tryptophan. D genes are given only for firm matches. Some rows mark clone size as missing; the rest say once, few, many or name a class of expanded clone.

TRBJ2-7 few TRBD2 TRBV29-1 CSVHGTSGGSSYEQYF TGCAGCGTCCATGGGACTAGCGGGGGGAGCTCCTACGAGCAGTACTTC
TRBJ2-1 . TRBD2 TRBV6-6 CASSYRGGTYNEQFF TGTGCCAGCAGTTACCGGGGGGGGACGTACAATGAGCAGTTCTTC
TRBJ2-4 . . TRBV2 CASRGSEGLLKNIQYF TGTGCCAGCAGAGGTTCGGAAGGACTACTCAAAAACATTCAGTACTTC
TRBJ1-1 . . TRBV27 CASSLDVGAEAFF TGTGCCAGCAGTCTTGACGTGGGGGCTGAAGCTTTCTTT
TRBJ2-7 few . TRBV13 CASSIRFWGEQYF TGTGCCAGCAGTATACGGTTTTGGGGCGAGCAGTACTTC
TRBJ1-2 . . TRBV18 CASSPPSQGGIQGYGYTF TGTGCCAGCTCACCACCGAGTCAGGGAGGTATCCAGGGCTATGGCTACACCTTC
TRBJ2-3 few . TRBV6-5 CASSPGTGTDTQYF TGTGCCAGCAGTCCCGGGACCGGCACAGATACGCAGTATTTT
TRBJ1-2 . . TRBV2 CASSQAANYGYTF TGTGCCAGCTCCCAGGCAGCTAACTATGGCTACACCTTC
TRBJ2-5 few . TRBV7-8 CASSPLGSSGETQYF TGTGCCAGCAGCCCCCTTGGTAGCTCCGGGGAGACCCAGTACTTC
TRBJ1-2 few TRBD1 TRBV2 CASSDGTGINYGYTF TGTGCCAGCAGTGACGGGACAGGGATTAACTATGGCTACACCTTC
TRBJ2-5 many . TRBV7-8 CASSLAVQETQYF TGTGCCAGCAGCTTAGCGGTTCAAGAGACCCAGTACTTC
TRBJ1-1 . TRBD1 TRBV2 CASSRTGVNTEAFF TGTGCCAGCAGTCGGACAGGGGTTAACACTGAAGCTTTCTTT
TRBJ2-7 . TRBD1 TRBV19 CASSIDGSATGGLEQYF TGTGCCAGTAGTATAGACGGTTCGGCGACAGGGGGCCTCGAGCAGTACTTC
TRBJ2-1 . . TRBV7-2 CASSLGFQGNEQFF TGTGCCAGCAGCTTAGGATTCCAGGGTAATGAGCAGTTCTTC
TRBJ1-6 many TRBD1 TRBV4-3 CASSQEWTGVSPLHF TGCGCCAGCAGCCAAGAATGGACAGGGGTCTCACCCCTCCACTTT
TRBJ1-6 many . TRBV19 CASSTPSGAAVHF TGTGCCAGTAGTACCCCATCGGGGGCTGCCGTCCACTTT
TRBJ1-5 . . TRBV19 CASSRTNHQPQHF TGTGCCAGTAGTCGGACGAACCATCAGCCCCAGCATTTT
TRBJ2-3 few . TRBV7-2 CASSLMGSGSSTDTQYF TGTGCCAGCAGCTTAATGGGGTCTGGATCTAGCACAGATACGCAGTATTTT
TRBJ2-3 few TRBD2 TRBV6-6 CATGGEGTDTQYF TGTGCCACCGGGGGGGAGGGCACAGATACGCAGTATTTT
TRBJ1-6 few . TRBV30 CAWTGSSYNSPLHF TGTGCCTGGACGGGGAGCTCCTATAATTCACCCCTCCACTTT
TRBJ2-3 . . TRBV2 CASGLLIHTDTQYF TGTGCCAGCGGGTTGCTTATTCACACAGATACGCAGTATTTT